The 7 T cell receptor beta chains presented below share a single source sample, sequenced in a study of T cell repertoires and HLA-DP antigens (dated by TCRdb to between 2018 and 2020). Antigens for these TCRs are unknown. The library was built by means of the immunoSEQ multiplex PCR assay. In TCRdb, the immuneACCESS table is reduced to in-frame sequences with V and J assigned. These tables do not hold every clone; where another copy was compared, an unresolved V gene accounts for under half, and the others remain unexplained. In this sample the table shows roughly 70,000 clones, about four fifths of which occur a single time. The ten largest clonotypes hold roughly 1.5% of the sample. The sequencing input was CD4+ T cells from PBMCs. All receptors come from a man aged 55 to 70 in good health and CMV-seronegative.

In nucleotides, the CDR3 is TGTGCCAGTAGTATGTTCCCCGCGAACACTGAAGCTTTCTTT. Its protein product is CASSMFPANTEAFF. The chain has TRBV19 and TRBJ1-1; unclear D gene. This CDR3 comprises 14 residues. Germline values: CDR1 LNHDA, CDR2 SQIVND (reference sequence). The V gene lost 3 bases and the J gene lost 1 base, with 9 bases spanning the gap.

This clone occurred once. The rearrangement links TRBV18 to TRBJ2-3; 7 positions match TRBD2. V lost 6 bases, J lost 2 bases, and 11 bases stayed unmatched. Germline CDR1 reads KGHSH; CDR2 reads LQKENI. The CDR3 is 16 amino acids. The CDR3 protein is CASSPQRAGFTDTQYF. The CDR3 nucleotides are TGTGCCAGCTCTCCCCAAAGAGCGGGGTTCACAGATACGCAGTATTTT.

V usage is TRBV15 and J usage is TRBJ1-1, with TRBD1 as a possible D gene (5 bases). The germline V gene encodes CDR1 LNHNV and CDR2 YYDKDF (reference sequence). With 3 bases removed from V and 6 bases from J, the gap between germline ends came to 20 bases. The CDR3 spans 16 residues. CDR3 in DNA: TGTGCCACCAGCAGGGCTCGAATAGGGGATCGCGCTGAAGCTTTCTTT. It translates to CATSRARIGDRAEAFF. Together with reference TRBV15 and TRBJ1-1, the CDR3 gives the full variable domain: DAMVIQNPRYQVTQFGKPVTLSCSQTLNHNVMYWYQQKSSQAPKLLFHYYDKDFNNEADTPDNFQSRRPNTSFCFLDIRSPGLGDTAMYLCATSRARIGDRAEAFFGQGTRLTVV.

The chain couples TRBV9 to TRBJ2-2; D perhaps matches TRBD2 (7 bases). This CDR3 is 17 amino acids long. The V end lost 3 bases, the J end lost 1 base, and 16 bases lay between the germline ends. Per germline, CDR1 SGDLS and CDR2 YYNGEE. CDR3 in DNA: TGTGCCAGCAGCGCTCTGGGAGGGGGACGGAACACCGGGGAGCTGTTTTTT. This gives the protein CASSALGGGRNTGELFF.

The chain is built from TRBV30 and TRBJ1-1, with 9 nucleotides matching TRBD1. Germline V gene data show CDR1 as GTSNPN and CDR2 as SVGIG (reference sequence). With V trimmed by 4 bases and J by 4 bases, 7 bases remained unmatched. This CDR3 region has 14 residues. The CDR3 reads CAWNPDRGGTEAFF. Written as DNA, the CDR3 is TGTGCCTGGAACCCGGACAGGGGAGGCACTGAAGCTTTCTTT. Full variable domain (outside the CDR3, taken from reference TRBV30 and TRBJ1-1): SQTIHQWPATLVQPVGSPLSLECTVEGTSNPNLYWYRQAAGRGLQLLFYSVGIGQISSEVPQNLSASRPQDRQFILSSKKLLLSDSGFYLCAWNPDRGGTEAFFGQGTRLTVV.

This chain connects TRBV6-5 to TRBJ1-6; TRBD1 might be the D (5 bases). V dropped 6 bases and J dropped 7 bases, with 13 bases sitting between them. CDR1 is MNHEY and CDR2 is SVGAGI in the germline V gene. CDR3 length: 14 amino acids. CDR3 sequence (DNA): TGTGCCAGCAGACCGGGACGTAGGAATTCACCCCTCCACTTT. Amino acids: CASRPGRRNSPLHF.

The chain is built from TRBV5-5 and TRBJ1-4; 8 bases map to TRBD1. The CDR3 totals 14 residues. The J segment lost 7 bases and the V segment lost 4 bases, leaving 6 bases of the junction unmatched. Germline CDR1 SGHKS, CDR2 YYEKEE (reference sequence). This CDR3 is CASSTDRGFEKLFF. The CDR3 DNA reads as TGTGCCAGCAGCACTGACAGGGGATTTGAAAAACTGTTTTTT.